The 17 T cell receptor beta chains below were found in one sample sequenced in a study of T cell responses to AZD1222 COVID-19 vaccine. Libraries were prepared by immunoSEQ multiplex PCR; TCRdb keeps only in-frame clonotypes and omits some of them. The repertoire has some 120,000 clones, roughly 87% of them found once; the top ten carry just under 10%. Here the sequenced sample was peripheral blood, taken on day 0 of AZD1222 vaccination. Receptor source: an adult in good health.

The V call is TRBV28, the J call TRBJ1-5; the D gene is possibly TRBD1 (5 bases). This CDR3 has 17 amino acids. V was cut by 2 bases and J by 1 base, with 15 bases left in between. Per the germline V gene, CDR1 is MDHEN and CDR2 is SYDVKM. The CDR3 is CASSLQWGGNSNQPQHF. CDR3 nucleotide sequence: TGTGCCAGCAGTTTACAATGGGGGGGAAACAGCAATCAGCCCCAGCATTTT.

This chain uses TRBV24-1 with TRBJ2-5, with TRBD1 matching 8 bases. The CDR3 is 17 amino acids. V shed 3 bases and J 5 bases; nucleotides not matched to a gene: 13. The germline CDR1 and CDR2 sequences are KGHDR and SFDVKD. CDR3 in DNA: TGTGCCACCAGTGATGGGGTCGGAGGACAGGGCGGGGAGACCCAGTACTTC. Amino acid sequence: CATSDGVGGQGGETQYF.

The chain recombines TRBV19 with TRBJ1-2, with 8 bases aligning to TRBD1. Germline lookup yields CDR1 LNHDA and CDR2 SQIVND (reference sequence). The CDR3 consists of 15 residues. V shed 5 bases, J shed 7 bases, and the junction held 12 bases outside the gene matches. The CDR3 nucleotides are TGTGCCAGTAGTGACGGGACAGGAAAGGACCGTGGCTACACCTTC. Translation gives CASSDGTGKDRGYTF.

This clone was picked up one time. The chain has TRBV7-2 and TRBJ2-7; 10 nucleotides line up with TRBD1. CDR3 size: 15 residues. V lost 0 bases and J lost 4; bases outside the gene matches: 3. The germline gives CDR1 SGHTA, CDR2 FQGNSA. Here the CDR3 DNA reads TGTGCCAGCAGCTTAGCCCGGGACAGGGGTTACGAGCAGTACTTC. The encoded protein is CASSLARDRGYEQYF.

The V and J genes are TRBV6-6 and TRBJ2-3; D unclear. This CDR3 is 11 amino acids long. The germline gives CDR1 MNHNY, CDR2 SVGAGI (reference sequence). The V and J ends lost 5 bases and 5 bases respectively, with 5 bases between them. The CDR3 reads CASSLLDTQYF. DNA for the CDR3: TGTGCCAGCAGTCTACTAGATACGCAGTATTTT.

The chain is built from TRBV7-9 and TRBJ1-2; D is undetermined. Per germline, CDR1 SEHNR and CDR2 FQNEAQ (reference sequence). V lost 5 bases, J lost 1 base, and 8 bases lay in between. This CDR3 is built from 13 residues. CDR3 sequence (DNA): TGTGCCAGCAGCCCTACGGTTAACTATGGCTACACCTTC. Its protein product is CASSPTVNYGYTF.

The chain joins TRBV7-9 to TRBJ2-7; TRBD1 agrees at 9 bases. After removal of 5 bases from V and 3 bases from J, the junction contained 11 bases not matched to a gene. This CDR3 is built from 16 residues. Germline lookup yields CDR1 SEHNR and CDR2 FQNEAQ (reference sequence). The CDR3 is CASSPRTGDSIYEQYF. CDR3 nucleotide sequence: TGTGCCAGCAGCCCTAGGACAGGGGATTCGATCTACGAGCAGTACTTC.

The chain links TRBV27 to TRBJ1-6; tentative D call: TRBD1 (5 bases). V gave up 3 bases and J gave up 16 bases, with 19 bases separating them. CDR3 length: 14 residues. In germline, CDR1 is MNHEY, CDR2 SMNVEV (reference sequence). The CDR3 DNA sequence: TGTGCCAGCAGTTTCGCAGGGTTTTCTCCGGGGCTCCACTTT. Translating it yields CASSFAGFSPGLHF.

The chain is built from TRBV18 and TRBJ2-2; TRBD2 might be the D (6 bases). Germline-derived CDR1 and CDR2 are KGHSH and LQKENI. V gave up 3 bases and J gave up 4 bases, with 9 bases separating them. This CDR3 region has 14 residues. The DNA of the CDR3 is TGTGCCAGCTCACCCGGACTATTCACCGGGGAGCTGTTTTTT. Translating it yields CASSPGLFTGELFF.

The chain has TRBV28 and TRBJ1-2; 9 positions match TRBD1. The CDR3 covers 13 residues. V lost 5 bases to trimming and J lost 6 bases; unmatched junction nucleotides: 4. Germline V gene lookup returns CDR1 MDHEN and CDR2 SYDVKM. CDR3 in amino acids: CASSPTGGNGYTF. CDR3 in DNA: TGTGCCAGCAGTCCGACAGGGGGTAATGGCTACACCTTC.

This chain links TRBV5-4 with TRBJ2-5; D gene ambiguous. The length of the CDR3 is 11 residues. CDR1 SGHNT and CDR2 YYREEE come from the germline V gene (reference sequence). V was shortened by 5 bases and J by 5 bases, with 7 bases between the two germline ends. CDR3 in amino acids: CASSLAETQYF. The CDR3 nucleotides read TGTGCCAGCAGTCTTGCGGAGACCCAGTACTTC.

The CDR3 region has the DNA TGTGCCAGCAGCTTGACGGCAGCCACTCGATCCGGCTACACCTTC. Translating gives CASSLTAATRSGYTF. This chain links TRBV5-8 with TRBJ1-2; no clear D gene. CDR1 is SGHTS, CDR2 YDEGEE, per germline. CDR3 length: 15 amino acids. The V end was cut by 1 base, the J end by 8 bases, with 18 bases between. Full variable domain (missing parts from reference TRBV5-8 and TRBJ1-2): EAGVTQSPTHLIKTRGQQATLRCSPISGHTSVYWYQQALGLGLQFLLWYDEGEERNRGNFPPRFSGRQFPNYSSELNVNALELEDSALYLCASSLTAATRSGYTFGSGTRLTVV.

V is TRBV7-2 and J is TRBJ2-5; 15 nucleotides align to TRBD2. Germline lookup yields CDR1 SGHTA and CDR2 FQGNSA. This CDR3 is built from 19 residues. With V trimmed by 5 bases and J by 3 bases, 13 bases remained unmatched. CDR3 sequence reads: CASSEGLAGGNLYKETQYF. The DNA of the CDR3 is TGTGCCAGCAGCGAGGGACTAGCGGGGGGAAACCTATATAAAGAGACCCAGTACTTC.

The count of this clone is one. The chain links TRBV27 to TRBJ2-7; weak D call: TRBD2 (5 bases). The germline V gene has CDR1 MNHEY and CDR2 SMNVEV (reference sequence). This CDR3 region has 13 residues. V gave up 4 bases and J gave up 7 bases, with 14 bases separating them. The CDR3 DNA sequence: TGTGCCAGCAGTTCACGCGGGCCCCTGGAGCAGTACTTC. Amino acid sequence: CASSSRGPLEQYF.

The rearrangement uses TRBV24-1 and TRBJ1-2, with D perhaps matching TRBD1 (6 bases). This CDR3 comprises 15 residues. Germline values: CDR1 KGHDR, CDR2 SFDVKD. V shed 3 bases and J shed 3 bases, with 13 bases lying between them. CDR3 coding DNA: TGTGCCACCAGTGATCGTCAGGGGTTTTACTATGGCTACACCTTC. Translating it yields CATSDRQGFYYGYTF.

V is TRBV19 and J is TRBJ2-2, with 8 bases lining up with TRBD1. From germline, CDR1 is LNHDA and CDR2 SQIVND (reference sequence). V was pared by 7 bases and J by 5 bases, with 12 bases of the junction left unmatched. This CDR3 is built from 16 residues. In DNA, the CDR3 is TGTGCCAGTACCCTCATGTCAGGGGGCGGTACCGGGGAGCTGTTTTTT. Protein product: CASTLMSGGGTGELFF.

The chain recombines TRBV7-9 with TRBJ2-7; D call uncertain. This CDR3 contains 11 residues. With 2 bases removed from V and 5 bases from J, the gap between germline ends came to 4 bases. The germline CDR1 and CDR2 sequences are SEHNR and FQNEAQ (reference sequence). The CDR3: CASSLLDEQYF. In nucleotides, the CDR3 is TGTGCCAGCAGCTTACTAGACGAGCAGTACTTC.